The present TCR beta chain was sequenced within a study of cytomegalovirus exposure and HLA in healthy donors. Study information: The approximately 120 validation repertoires used the same platform as the 550 to 700 first-cohort repertoires (as reported by a later analysis).

The CDR3 runs to 20 residues. V lost 4 bases and J lost 0; bases outside the gene matches: 19. Germline CDR1 SGHRS, CDR2 YFSETQ. In the case of this clone: As yet, its antigen is unknown.

Study results and limitations: Cytomegalovirus status was reportedly diagnosed by the classifier with high sensitivity and specificity.

Profiling relied on immunoSEQ multiplex PCR, and the TCRdb table lists in-frame clones only, not all of them. The sample contains 200,000 or so clones, around 84% of which appear only once. This sequence was found in a man younger than 30 in good health and CMV-seropositive. The chain has TRBV5-1 and TRBJ1-3; TRBD1 aligns across 7 bases. Sequencing input: PBMCs. In DNA, the CDR3 is TGCGCCAGCAGCGGACACCGGGACAGCCTCGCCGAAGGCTCTGGAAACACCATATATTTT. Translated: CASSGHRDSLAEGSGNTIYF.